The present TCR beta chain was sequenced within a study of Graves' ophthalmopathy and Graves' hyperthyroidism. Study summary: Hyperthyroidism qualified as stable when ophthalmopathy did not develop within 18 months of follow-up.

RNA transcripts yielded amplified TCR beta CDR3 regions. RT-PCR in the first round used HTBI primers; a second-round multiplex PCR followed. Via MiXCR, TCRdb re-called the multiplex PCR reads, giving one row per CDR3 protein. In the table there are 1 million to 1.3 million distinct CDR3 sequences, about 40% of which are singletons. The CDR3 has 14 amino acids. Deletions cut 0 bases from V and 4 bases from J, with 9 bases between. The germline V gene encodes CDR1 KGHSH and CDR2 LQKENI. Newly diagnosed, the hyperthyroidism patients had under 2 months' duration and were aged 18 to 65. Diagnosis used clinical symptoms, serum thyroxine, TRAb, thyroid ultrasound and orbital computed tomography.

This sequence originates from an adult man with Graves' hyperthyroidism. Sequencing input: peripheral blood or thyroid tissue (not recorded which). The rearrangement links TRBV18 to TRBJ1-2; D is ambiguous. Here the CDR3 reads CASSPPGEFYGYTF. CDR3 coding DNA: TGTGCCAGCTCACCACCTGGGGAATTCTATGGCTACACCTTC.